This T cell receptor (beta chain) was recorded in a study of CD8 T cells in Susac syndrome. CDR1 is DFQATT, CDR2 SNEGSKA, per germline (reference sequence). The CDR3 loop spans 11 amino acids. Trimming removed 5 bases at V and 8 bases at J, with 12 bases between. Reverse transcription of roughly 0.5 to 1 ug RNA used random hexamers. TCRdb reprocessed the immunoSEQ multiplex PCR reads with MiXCR, giving one entry per CDR3 protein. The sample lists about 50,000 distinct CDR3 sequences, around 93% occurring once. This TCR derives from a human donor with multiple sclerosis. The chain is built from TRBV20-1 and TRBJ1-2; D possibly corresponds to TRBD1 (6 bases). Sequences were obtained from CD8+ T cells from PBMCs. CDR3 nucleotides: TGCAGTGCTGAGCACAGGGTCGGCTACACCTTC. It encodes CSAEHRVGYTF.